Listed below are T cell receptor beta chains from one sample, sequenced in a study of response to subunit inactivated influenza vaccine. TCRdb re-called the RT-PCR reads with MiXCR, one entry per CDR3 protein. The sample lists 540,000 or so distinct CDR3 sequences; approximately 13% were seen once. The sequences come from PBMCs from blood, collected more than 35 days after vaccination. These receptors originate from a man aged 45-65 years who received an inactivated influenza vaccine. Both conserved end residues are part of each CDR3. The D gene is left open where the match is weak. Size tells how often a clone was seen (once, few, many) or the class of an expanded clone, and some rows leave it out.

v_call	d_call	j_call	clone_size	cdr3_nt	cdr3_aa
TRBV5-1	NA	TRBJ2-5	many	TGTGCCAGCAGCTTATCCCAGGAGACCCAGTACTTC	CASSLSQETQYF
TRBV5-1	TRBD2	TRBJ2-1	NA	TGCGCCAGCAGTTACAGACTAACTAGCGGGGGGGTGGATGAGCAGTTCTTC	CASSYRLTSGGVDEQFF
TRBV20-1	NA	TRBJ1-5	many	TGCAGTGCTATCAGCGGGGAAAGCAATCAGCCCCAGCATTTT	CSAISGESNQPQHF
TRBV15	NA	TRBJ2-7	NA	TGTGCCACCAGCAGAGATAAGGCCGGATACTCCTACGAGCAGTACTTC	CATSRDKAGYSYEQYF
TRBV2	TRBD2	TRBJ2-7	NA	TGTGCCAGCAGTTACCTGAGCGGGAGGTCCTACGAGCAGTACTTC	CASSYLSGRSYEQYF
TRBV20-1	TRBD2	TRBJ2-7	many	TGCAGTGCTCGGGAGGGGTACGAGCAGTACTTC	CSAREGYEQYF
TRBV9	TRBD2	TRBJ2-5	NA	TGTGCCAGCAGCGTAGGCATAGCGGGAGAGACCCAGTACTTC	CASSVGIAGETQYF
TRBV7-9	NA	TRBJ2-2	NA	TGTGCCAGCAGCACGGACACTGCGAACACCGGGGAGCTGTTTTTT	CASSTDTANTGELFF
TRBV10-2	NA	TRBJ2-7	few	TGCGCCAGCAGTGAGTTCGCGGGACATTACTACGAGCAGTACTTC	CASSEFAGHYYEQYF
TRBV7-9	TRBD1	TRBJ1-1	NA	TGTGCCAGCAGCTTCACCGGGACAGGTGAAGCTTTCTTT	CASSFTGTGEAFF
TRBV7-2	TRBD2	TRBJ2-7	NA	TGTGCCAGCAGCTTAGCGACTAGCGGGAGCTCCGAGCAGTACTTC	CASSLATSGSSEQYF
TRBV5-4	NA	TRBJ1-2	many	TGTGCCAGCAGCGTTTTTGGGGTAGTCTATGGCTACACCTTC	CASSVFGVVYGYTF
TRBV6-1	TRBD1	TRBJ1-4	NA	TGTGCCAGCGGACAGGGGCAGAGTGAAAAACTGTTTTTT	CASGQGQSEKLFF
TRBV28	TRBD2	TRBJ2-1	NA	TGTGCCAGCAGTGAACTATTCGGGACTAGCGGGAGTTATGAGCAGTTCTTC	CASSELFGTSGSYEQFF
TRBV12-3/TRBV12-4	NA	TRBJ1-6	few	TGTGCCAGCAGCAGAAACACCTATAATTCACCCCTCCACTTT	CASSRNTYNSPLHF
TRBV28	TRBD2	TRBJ2-3	many	TGTGCCAGCAGTACTAGCGGGATGGGAGATACGCAGTATTTT	CASSTSGMGDTQYF
TRBV25-1	NA	TRBJ2-7	once	TGTGCCAGCAGTACCTGGGACATCTACGAGCAGTACTTC	CASSTWDIYEQYF
TRBV20-1	NA	TRBJ2-7	NA	TGCAGTGCTAGAGTCGCCAGGGGGGTCCATACTAACGAGCAGTACTTC	CSARVARGVHTNEQYF
TRBV4-3	NA	TRBJ1-2	NA	TGCGCCAGCAGCCTCATAGGGACCTTAGCTCGCGGCTACACCTTC	CASSLIGTLARGYTF
TRBV4-3	TRBD1	TRBJ2-1	many	TGCGCCAGCAGCCAGTACTCCGGGACAGGGGTCTCCACCTTC	CASSQYSGTGVSTF
TRBV4-1	NA	TRBJ2-5	few	TGCGCCAGCAGCGCCAGGGACATCAAGGCAGAGACCCAGTACTTC	CASSARDIKAETQYF
TRBV7-9	NA	TRBJ2-6	few	TGTGCCAGCAGCTTAGATCCGCTGAGGGGGGCCAACGTCCTGACTTTC	CASSLDPLRGANVLTF
TRBV6-1	TRBD1	TRBJ2-5	many	TGTGCCAGCAGTCAAGGACAGGGAAGAGAGACCCAGTACTTC	CASSQGQGRETQYF
TRBV4-3	NA	TRBJ2-3	many	TGCGCCAGCAGCCAAGACAGAGATACGCAGTATTTT	CASSQDRDTQYF
TRBV10-3	NA	TRBJ2-1	NA	TGTGCCACAAACTCTGCCGCGGCCTCCTACAATGAGCAGTTCTTC	CATNSAAASYNEQFF
TRBV12-3/TRBV12-4	NA	TRBJ2-3	few	TGTGCCAGCAGTCCCCAGGCGTCTAGCGGCACAGATACGCAGTATTTT	CASSPQASSGTDTQYF
TRBV20-1	NA	TRBJ1-2	NA	TGCAGTGCTAGAGATAACCAGGGGAACTATGGCTACACCTTC	CSARDNQGNYGYTF
TRBV24-1	NA	TRBJ2-1	few	TGTGCCACCCAACAGGGGGGGGGCTTGTATGAGCAGTTCTTC	CATQQGGGLYEQFF
TRBV7-9	NA	TRBJ2-5	few	TGTGCCAGCAGCCCCGGACCGACGTACCAAGAGACCCAGTACTTC	CASSPGPTYQETQYF
TRBV5-6	NA	TRBJ1-2	few	TGTGCCAGCACCTCCTCGCCACTTTATGGCTACACCTTC	CASTSSPLYGYTF
TRBV20-1	NA	TRBJ2-3	many	TGCAGTGCTCGGGACTTCGGCACGGGGACACGGGATACGCAGTATTTT	CSARDFGTGTRDTQYF
TRBV7-2	NA	TRBJ2-7	NA	TGTGCCAGCAGCCCCACGGGGGCGCGGTACGAGCAGTACTTC	CASSPTGARYEQYF
TRBV5-6	TRBD2	TRBJ2-7	NA	TGTGCCAGCAGCTTGGCCGTTCTAGCGGGAGTCGAGCAGTACTTC	CASSLAVLAGVEQYF
TRBV11-3	TRBD2	TRBJ2-5	NA	TGTGCCAGCAGCTCCAAGAGCGGGGGGGCAGGAGAGACCCAGTACTTC	CASSSKSGGAGETQYF
TRBV7-2	TRBD2	TRBJ2-1	many	TGCGCCAGCAGCTTTAGCGGGTCCTACAATGAGCAGTTCTTC	CASSFSGSYNEQFF
TRBV6-1	TRBD2	TRBJ2-3	NA	TGTGCCAGCAGTGAACAGGGTAGCGGGCCTTGGGCAGATACGCAGTATTTT	CASSEQGSGPWADTQYF
TRBV7-9	NA	TRBJ1-6	few	TGTGCCAGCAGTGGAGGACGGACCTATAATTCACCCCTCCACTTT	CASSGGRTYNSPLHF
TRBV20-1	NA	TRBJ2-5	many	TGCAGTGCTAGAGATCTTCAGGGGCCCCAAGAGACCCAGTACTTC	CSARDLQGPQETQYF